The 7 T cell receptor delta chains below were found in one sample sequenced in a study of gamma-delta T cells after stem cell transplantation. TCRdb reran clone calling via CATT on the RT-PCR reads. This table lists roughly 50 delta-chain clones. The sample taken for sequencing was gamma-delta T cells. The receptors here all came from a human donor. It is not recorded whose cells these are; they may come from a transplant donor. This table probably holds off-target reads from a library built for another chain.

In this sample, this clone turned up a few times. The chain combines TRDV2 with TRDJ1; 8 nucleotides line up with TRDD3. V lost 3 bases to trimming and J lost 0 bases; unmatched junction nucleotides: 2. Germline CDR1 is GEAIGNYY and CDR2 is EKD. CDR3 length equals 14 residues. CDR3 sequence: CACDPWGNTDKLIF. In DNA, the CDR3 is TGTGCCTGTGACCCCTGGGGGAACACCGATAAACTCATCTTT.

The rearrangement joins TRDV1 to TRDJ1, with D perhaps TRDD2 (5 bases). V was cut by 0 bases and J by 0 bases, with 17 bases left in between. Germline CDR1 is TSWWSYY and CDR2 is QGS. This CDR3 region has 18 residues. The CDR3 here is CALGELPSCTVYTDKLIF. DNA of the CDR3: TGTGCTCTTGGGGAACTACCTTCTTGTACTGTATACACCGATAAACTCATCTTT.

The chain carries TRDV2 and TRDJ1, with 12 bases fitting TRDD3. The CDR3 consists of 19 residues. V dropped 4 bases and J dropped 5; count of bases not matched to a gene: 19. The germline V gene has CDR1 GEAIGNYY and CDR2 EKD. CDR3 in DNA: TGTGCCTGTGAAGCCCTCCCCTCCTTACTGGGGGATACAAAGGATAAACTCATCTTT. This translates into CACEALPSLLGDTKDKLIF.

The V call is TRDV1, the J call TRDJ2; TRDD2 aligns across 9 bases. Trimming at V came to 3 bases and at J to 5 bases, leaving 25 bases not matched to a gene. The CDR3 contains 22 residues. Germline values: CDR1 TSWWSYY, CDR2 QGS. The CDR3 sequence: CALGDPGPFLPWGPNFTAQLFF. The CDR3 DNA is TGTGCTCTTGGGGACCCCGGCCCCTTCCTACCCTGGGGGCCCAATTTTACAGCACAACTCTTCTTT.

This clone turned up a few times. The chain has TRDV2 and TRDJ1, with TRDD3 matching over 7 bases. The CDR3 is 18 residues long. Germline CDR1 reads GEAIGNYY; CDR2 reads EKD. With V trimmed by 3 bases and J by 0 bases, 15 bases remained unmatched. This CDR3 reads CACDLASFHTGDTDKLIF. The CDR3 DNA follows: TGTGCCTGTGACTTAGCTTCATTCCATACTGGGGACACCGATAAACTCATCTTT.

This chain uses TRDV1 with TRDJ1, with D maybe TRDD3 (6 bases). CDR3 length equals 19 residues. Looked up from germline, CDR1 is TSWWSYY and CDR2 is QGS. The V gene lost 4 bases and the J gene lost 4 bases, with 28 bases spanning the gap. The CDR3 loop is CALGGAILGLPLGIDKLIF. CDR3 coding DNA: TGTGCTCTTGGGGGAGCCATCCTTGGTCTACCGCTGGGGATCGATAAACTCATCTTT.

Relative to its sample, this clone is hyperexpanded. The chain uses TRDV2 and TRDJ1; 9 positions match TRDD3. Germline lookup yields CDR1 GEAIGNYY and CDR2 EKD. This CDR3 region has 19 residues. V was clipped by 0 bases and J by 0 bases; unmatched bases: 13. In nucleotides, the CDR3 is TGTGCCTGTGACACCGTTAGCCTGGGGGATCGGGAGGACACCGATAAACTCATCTTT. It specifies CACDTVSLGDREDTDKLIF.